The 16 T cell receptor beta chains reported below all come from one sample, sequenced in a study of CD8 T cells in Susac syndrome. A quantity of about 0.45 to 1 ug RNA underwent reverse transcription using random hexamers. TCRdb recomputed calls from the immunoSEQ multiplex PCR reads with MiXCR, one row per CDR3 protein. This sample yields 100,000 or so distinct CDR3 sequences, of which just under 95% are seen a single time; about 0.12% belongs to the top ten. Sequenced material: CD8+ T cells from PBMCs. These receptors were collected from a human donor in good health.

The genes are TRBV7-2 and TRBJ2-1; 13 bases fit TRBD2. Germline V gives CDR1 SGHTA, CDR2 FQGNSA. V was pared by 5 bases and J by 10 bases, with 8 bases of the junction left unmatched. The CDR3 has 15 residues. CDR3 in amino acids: CASSPRLAGGDEQFF. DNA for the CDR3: TGTGCCAGCAGCCCGAGACTAGCGGGAGGAGACGAGCAGTTCTTC.

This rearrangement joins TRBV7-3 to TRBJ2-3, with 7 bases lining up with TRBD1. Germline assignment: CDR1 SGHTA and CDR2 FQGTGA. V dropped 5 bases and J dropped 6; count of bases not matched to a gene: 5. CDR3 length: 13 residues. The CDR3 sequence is CASSRTGADTQYF. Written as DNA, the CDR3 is TGTGCCAGCAGCAGAACAGGGGCTGATACGCAGTATTTT.

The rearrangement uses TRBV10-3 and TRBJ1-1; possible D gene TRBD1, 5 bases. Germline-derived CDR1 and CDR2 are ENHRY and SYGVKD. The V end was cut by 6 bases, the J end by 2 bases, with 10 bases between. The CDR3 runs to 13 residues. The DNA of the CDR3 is TGTGCCATCAGCGGGACGGGTAACACTGAAGCTTTCTTT. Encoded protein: CAISGTGNTEAFF.

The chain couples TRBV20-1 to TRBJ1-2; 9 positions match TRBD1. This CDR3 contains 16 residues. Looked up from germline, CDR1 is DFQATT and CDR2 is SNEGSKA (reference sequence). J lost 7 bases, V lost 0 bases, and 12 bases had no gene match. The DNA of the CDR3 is TGCAGTGCTAGAGAGCCCGGGCCGGGACAGGGTTTTGGCTACACCTTC. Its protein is CSAREPGPGQGFGYTF.

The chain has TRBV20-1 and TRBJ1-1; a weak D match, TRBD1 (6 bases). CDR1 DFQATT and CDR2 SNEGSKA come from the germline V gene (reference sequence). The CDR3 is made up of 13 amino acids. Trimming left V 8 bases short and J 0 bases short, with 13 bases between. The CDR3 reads CSSYGTLNTEAFF. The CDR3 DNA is TGCAGTTCCTACGGGACATTGAACACTGAAGCTTTCTTT.

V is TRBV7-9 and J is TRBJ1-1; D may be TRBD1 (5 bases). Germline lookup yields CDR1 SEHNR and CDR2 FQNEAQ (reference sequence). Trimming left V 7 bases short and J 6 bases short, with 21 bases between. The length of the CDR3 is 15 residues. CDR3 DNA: TGTGCCAGCAACGAACAGGACCGGAGGAGTCCTGAAGCTTTCTTT. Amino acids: CASNEQDRRSPEAFF.

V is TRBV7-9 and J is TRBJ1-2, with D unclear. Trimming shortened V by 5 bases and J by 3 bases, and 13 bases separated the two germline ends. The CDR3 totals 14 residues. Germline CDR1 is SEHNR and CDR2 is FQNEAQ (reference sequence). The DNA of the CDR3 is TGTGCCAGCAGCGGCGGGGAGATTGACTATGGCTACACCTTC. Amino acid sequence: CASSGGEIDYGYTF.

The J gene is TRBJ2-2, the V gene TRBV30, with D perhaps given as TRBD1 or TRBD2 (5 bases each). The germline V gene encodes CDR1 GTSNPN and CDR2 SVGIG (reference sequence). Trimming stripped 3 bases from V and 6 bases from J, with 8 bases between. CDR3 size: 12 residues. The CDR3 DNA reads TGTGCCTGGAGGGGGGATTCCGGGGAGCTGTTTTTT. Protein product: CAWRGDSGELFF. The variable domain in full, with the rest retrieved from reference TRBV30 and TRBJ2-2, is SQTIHQWPATLVQPVGSPLSLECTVEGTSNPNLYWYRQAAGRGLQLLFYSVGIGQISSEVPQNLSASRPQDRQFILSSKKLLLSDSGFYLCAWRGDSGELFFGEGSRLTVL.

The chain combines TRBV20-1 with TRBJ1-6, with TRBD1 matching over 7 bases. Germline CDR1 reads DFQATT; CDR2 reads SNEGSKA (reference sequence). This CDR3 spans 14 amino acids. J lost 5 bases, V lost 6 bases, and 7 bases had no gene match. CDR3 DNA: TGCAGTGCCGGCAGGGGGGCAAATAATTCACCCCTCCACTTT. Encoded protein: CSAGRGANNSPLHF.

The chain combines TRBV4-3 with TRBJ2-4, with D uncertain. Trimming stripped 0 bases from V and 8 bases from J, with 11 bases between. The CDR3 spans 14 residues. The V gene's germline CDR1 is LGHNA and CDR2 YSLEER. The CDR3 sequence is CASSQERSLHIQYF. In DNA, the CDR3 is TGCGCCAGCAGCCAAGAAAGGTCCCTACACATTCAGTACTTC.

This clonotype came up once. CDR3 loop: CASSLVGSLDSPLHF. CDR3 DNA: TGTGCCAGCAGCTTAGTAGGCTCTTTGGATTCACCCCTCCACTTT. V gene TRBV7-9 combines with J gene TRBJ1-6; D gene ambiguous. The length of the CDR3 is 15 residues. Germline V gene sequence: CDR1 SEHNR, CDR2 FQNEAQ (reference sequence). Trimming removed 1 base from V and 8 bases from J, with 12 bases in between.

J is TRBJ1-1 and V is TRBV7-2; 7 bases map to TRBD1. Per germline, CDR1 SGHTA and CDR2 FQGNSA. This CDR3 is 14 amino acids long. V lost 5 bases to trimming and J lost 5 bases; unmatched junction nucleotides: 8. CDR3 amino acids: CASSLTGLRTEAFF. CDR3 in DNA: TGTGCCAGCAGCCTGACAGGGCTCAGGACTGAAGCTTTCTTT.

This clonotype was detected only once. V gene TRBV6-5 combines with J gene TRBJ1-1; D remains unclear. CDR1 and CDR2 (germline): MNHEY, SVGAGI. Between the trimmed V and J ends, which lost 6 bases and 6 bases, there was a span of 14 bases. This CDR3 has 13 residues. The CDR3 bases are TGTGCCAGCAGGGAGACGGTGTCTTCTGAAGCTTTCTTT. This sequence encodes CASRETVSSEAFF.

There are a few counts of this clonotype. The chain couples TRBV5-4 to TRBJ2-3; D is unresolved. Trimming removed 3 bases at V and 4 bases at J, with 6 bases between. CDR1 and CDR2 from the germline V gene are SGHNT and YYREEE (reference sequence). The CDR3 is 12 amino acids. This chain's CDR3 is CASSSAADTQYF. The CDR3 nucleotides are TGTGCCAGCAGCTCGGCAGCAGATACGCAGTATTTT.

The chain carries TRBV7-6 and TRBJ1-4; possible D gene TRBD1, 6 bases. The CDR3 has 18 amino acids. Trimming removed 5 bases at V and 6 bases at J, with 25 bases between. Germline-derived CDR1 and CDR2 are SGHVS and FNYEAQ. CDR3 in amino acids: CASSRRVGGPGRDEKLFF. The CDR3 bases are TGTGCCAGCAGCCGAAGGGTAGGGGGGCCCGGGCGTGATGAAAAACTGTTTTTT. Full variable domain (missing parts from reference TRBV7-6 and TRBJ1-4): GAGVSQSPRYKVTKRGQDVALRCDPISGHVSLYWYRQALGQGPEFLTYFNYEAQQDKSGLPNDRFSAERPEGSISTLTIQRTEQRDSAMYRCASSRRVGGPGRDEKLFFGSGTQLSVL.

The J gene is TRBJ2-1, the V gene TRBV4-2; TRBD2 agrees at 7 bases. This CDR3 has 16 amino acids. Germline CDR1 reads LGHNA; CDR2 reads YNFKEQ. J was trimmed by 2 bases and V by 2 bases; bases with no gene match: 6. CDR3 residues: CASSQLTSGAYNEQFF. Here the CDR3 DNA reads TGTGCCAGCAGCCAACTTACGAGCGGGGCCTACAATGAGCAGTTCTTC.